Listed here is a single T cell receptor beta chain. Its antigen remains unidentified. The V and J ends lost 7 bases and 4 bases respectively, with 16 bases between them. This CDR3 has 15 amino acids. The germline V gene encodes CDR1 SNHLY and CDR2 FYNNEI. This entry belongs to a study of shared clonotypes between healthy human individuals. Overall study context: Participating donors consisted of a couple of women and a few men aged 18 to 49. General study points: Naive subsets usually exceeded memory subsets in estimated richness.

Assay used: immunoSEQ multiplex PCR; TCRdb lists only in-frame clones, some missing. The sample consists of hundreds of thousands of clones, approximately 74% of them appearing once. The V and J genes are TRBV2 and TRBJ1-4; the D gene is possibly TRBD1 (5 bases). Sequencing was done on a sample of memory CD4+ T cells sorted from blood. Described subset: CD45RA-negative fraction. The TCR sequence derives from a woman between 25 and 40 years old in good health. The CDR3 region is CASTRSRGGNEKLFF. CDR3 DNA sequence: TGTGCCAGCACCCGGTCGCGGGGGGGTAATGAAAAACTGTTTTTT.